This TCR beta chain originates from a study of neurological immune-mediated disorders. In TCRdb, the 5' RACE reads were re-called with MiXCR into one record per CDR3 protein. The top ten hold 4.4% of the sample, which has roughly 38,000 distinct CDR3 sequences, roughly 7% seen once. This clonotype came up many times. Its antigen is as yet unknown. CDR3 length equals 15 residues. Trimming took 0 bases from V and 4 from J, leaving 12 bases between them. Germline loops: CDR1 SGHRS, CDR2 YFSETQ. Broader study findings: The expanded clones of different subjects shared no CDR3 amino acid sequences (suggesting private repertoires in all groups).

The unsorted libraries originated from 2 million PBMCs that had been stored at -80 C. Sequencing was carried out using PBMCs. This TCR came from a woman aged 40 to 50 in good health. The chain uses TRBV5-1 and TRBJ2-3; D possibly matches TRBD1 or TRBD2 (6 bases each). In nucleotides, the CDR3 is TGCGCCAGCAGCTTGGTTGACGGGGGCGCAGATACGCAGTATTTT. It codes for CASSLVDGGADTQYF.